This entry concerns a single T cell receptor (beta chain). The study ran its PCR with 60 Vbeta and 13 Jbeta primers. Using immunoSEQ multiplex PCR, the repertoire was profiled, and TCRdb retains in-frame clones only, with some absent. The table lists roughly 150,000 clones, 80% of them singletons. The sample belongs to a study of cytomegalovirus exposure and HLA in healthy donors. Across the study: Tens of millions of unique TCRs, all from HLA-typed donors, were included in an early release of the data.

V lost 8 bases and J lost 9, with 11 bases in between. This CDR3 has 11 amino acids. CDR1 and CDR2 (germline): LGHNT, FRNRAP. The chain uses TRBV12-5 and TRBJ2-1, with D unresolved. The source is a young man in good health and CMV-seropositive. Sample: PBMCs. In DNA, the CDR3 is TGTGCTAGTACAAATTCGATTGAGCAGTTCTTC. Protein: CASTNSIEQFF. The variable domain in full, completed from reference TRBV12-5 and TRBJ2-1, reads DARVTQTPRHKVTEMGQEVTMRCQPILGHNTVFWYRQTMMQGLELLAYFRNRAPLDDSGMPKDRFSAEMPDATLATLKIQPSEPRDSAVYFCASTNSIEQFFGPGTRLTVL.